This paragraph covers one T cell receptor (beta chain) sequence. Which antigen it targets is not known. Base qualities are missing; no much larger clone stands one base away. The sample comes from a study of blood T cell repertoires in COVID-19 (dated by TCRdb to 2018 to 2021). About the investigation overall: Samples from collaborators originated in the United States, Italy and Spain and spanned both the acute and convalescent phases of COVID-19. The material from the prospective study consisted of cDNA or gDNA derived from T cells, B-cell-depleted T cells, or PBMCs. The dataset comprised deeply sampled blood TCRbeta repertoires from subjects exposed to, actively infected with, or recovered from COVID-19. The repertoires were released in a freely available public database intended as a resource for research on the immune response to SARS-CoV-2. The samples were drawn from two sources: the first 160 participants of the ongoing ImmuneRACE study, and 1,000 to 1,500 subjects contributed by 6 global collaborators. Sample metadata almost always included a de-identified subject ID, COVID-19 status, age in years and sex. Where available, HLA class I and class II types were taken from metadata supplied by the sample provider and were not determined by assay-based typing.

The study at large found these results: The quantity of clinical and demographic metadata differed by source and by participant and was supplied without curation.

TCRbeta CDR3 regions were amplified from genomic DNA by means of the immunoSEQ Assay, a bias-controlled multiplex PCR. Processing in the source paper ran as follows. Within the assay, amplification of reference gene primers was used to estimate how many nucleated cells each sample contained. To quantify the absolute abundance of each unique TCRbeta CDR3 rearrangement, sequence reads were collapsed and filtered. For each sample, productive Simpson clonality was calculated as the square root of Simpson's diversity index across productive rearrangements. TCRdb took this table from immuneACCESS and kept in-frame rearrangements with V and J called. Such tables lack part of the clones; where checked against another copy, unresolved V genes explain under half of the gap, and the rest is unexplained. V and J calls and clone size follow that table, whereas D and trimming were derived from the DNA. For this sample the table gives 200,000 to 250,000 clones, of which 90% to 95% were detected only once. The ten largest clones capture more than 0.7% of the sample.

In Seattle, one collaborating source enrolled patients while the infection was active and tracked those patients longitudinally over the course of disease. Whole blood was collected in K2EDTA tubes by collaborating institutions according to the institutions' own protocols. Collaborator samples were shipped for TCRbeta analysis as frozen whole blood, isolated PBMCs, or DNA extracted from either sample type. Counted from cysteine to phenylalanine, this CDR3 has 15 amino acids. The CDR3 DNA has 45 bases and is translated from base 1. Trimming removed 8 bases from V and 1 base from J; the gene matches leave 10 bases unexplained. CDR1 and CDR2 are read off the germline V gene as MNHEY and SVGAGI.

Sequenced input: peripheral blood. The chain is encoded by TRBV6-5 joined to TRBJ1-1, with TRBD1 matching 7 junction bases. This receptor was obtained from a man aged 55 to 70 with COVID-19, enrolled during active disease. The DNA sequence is TGTGCCAGCTACACCACCGACAGGGAGAACACTGAAGCTTTCTTT. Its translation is CASYTTDRENTEAFF.